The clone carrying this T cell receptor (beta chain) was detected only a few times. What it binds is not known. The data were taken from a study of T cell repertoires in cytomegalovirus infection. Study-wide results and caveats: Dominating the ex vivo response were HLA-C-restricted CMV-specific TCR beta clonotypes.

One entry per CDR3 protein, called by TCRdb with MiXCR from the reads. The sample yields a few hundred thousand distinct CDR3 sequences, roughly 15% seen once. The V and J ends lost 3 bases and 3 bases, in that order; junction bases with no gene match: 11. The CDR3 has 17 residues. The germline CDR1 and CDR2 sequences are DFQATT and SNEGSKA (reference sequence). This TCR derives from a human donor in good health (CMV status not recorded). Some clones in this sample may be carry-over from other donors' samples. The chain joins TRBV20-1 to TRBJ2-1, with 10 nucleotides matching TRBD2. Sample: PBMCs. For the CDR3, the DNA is TGCAGTGCTAGTTCACAGCGGGGGGGCCGGTTCTACAATGAGCAGTTCTTC. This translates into CSASSQRGGRFYNEQFF.